What follows are 22 T cell receptor beta chains derived from one specimen sequenced in a study of resident and recirculating memory T cells in vitiligo. The data were produced by immunoSEQ multiplex PCR, yet TCRdb's version contains in-frame clones alone and is incomplete. The sample includes 72,000 or so clones, 90% to 95% of them seen just once. Sequencing was performed on blood. These receptors originate from a male donor with vitiligo.

This chain's CDR3 is CASSLSGTGYNEQYF. CDR3 nucleotides: TGTGCCAGCAGTTTATCCGGGACAGGGTATAACGAGCAGTACTTC. This chain joins TRBV28 and TRBJ2-7, with TRBD1 matching over 9 bases. The V gene's germline CDR1 is MDHEN and CDR2 SYDVKM. The CDR3 contains 15 residues. With V trimmed by 1 base and J by 5 bases, 6 bases remained unmatched. Filled out from reference TRBV28 and TRBJ2-7, the complete variable domain reads DVKVTQSSRYLVKRTGEKVFLECVQDMDHENMFWYRQDPGLGLRLIYFSYDVKMKEKGDIPEGYSVSREKKERFSLILESASTNQTSMYLCASSLSGTGYNEQYFGPGTRLTVT.

The V and J genes are TRBV18 and TRBJ1-5; TRBD1 might be the D (5 bases). Trimming took off 2 bases at V and 7 bases at J, with 9 bases between the two ends. The germline CDR1 and CDR2 sequences are KGHSH and LQKENI. The CDR3 consists of 13 residues. The CDR3: CASSPDSRQPQHF. In DNA, the CDR3 is TGTGCCAGCTCACCAGACAGTAGGCAGCCCCAGCATTTT.

The chain employs TRBV19 and TRBJ1-2; possible D gene TRBD1, 6 bases. The CDR3 contains 16 residues. Trimming took 6 bases from V and 1 from J, leaving 18 bases between them. In germline, CDR1 is LNHDA, CDR2 SQIVND (reference sequence). The CDR3 loop is CASRIDGGGFNYGYTF. The DNA of the CDR3 is TGTGCCAGTAGGATCGACGGTGGGGGCTTTAACTATGGCTACACCTTC.

The chain is built from TRBV19 and TRBJ2-1; TRBD2 might be the D (5 bases). The CDR3 length is 14 residues. Looked up from germline, CDR1 is LNHDA and CDR2 is SQIVND (reference sequence). Trimming took off 10 bases at V and 7 bases at J, with 20 bases between the two ends. The CDR3 DNA sequence: TGTGCCACCAGGCCCCTTGAGGGTTATAATGAGCAGTTCTTC. As protein: CATRPLEGYNEQFF.

The chain joins TRBV28 to TRBJ1-1; tentative D call: TRBD1 (6 bases). This CDR3 spans 15 amino acids. Trimming stripped 6 bases from V and 4 bases from J, with 18 bases between. Germline V gives CDR1 MDHEN, CDR2 SYDVKM. CDR3 in DNA: TGTGCCAGCAGCCTCATCCTACCCAGGGGCACTGAAGCTTTCTTT. The encoded protein is CASSLILPRGTEAFF.

The chain employs TRBV5-8 and TRBJ1-3; no clear D gene. Germline CDR1 and CDR2: SGHTS and YDEGEE. There are 15 residues in the CDR3. V lost 0 bases and J 1 base, leaving 8 bases between the germline ends. The CDR3 loop is CASSLGRGSGNTIYF. The CDR3 DNA reads TGTGCCAGCAGCTTGGGGCGGGGATCTGGAAACACCATATATTTT.

The chain recombines TRBV28 with TRBJ2-3, with D tentatively TRBD1 (6 bases). CDR3 length: 16 amino acids. V lost 4 bases and J 2 bases, leaving 16 bases between the germline ends. Germline V gene sequence: CDR1 MDHEN, CDR2 SYDVKM. CDR3 residues: CASSSLRDKNTDTQYF. For the CDR3, the DNA is TGTGCCAGCAGTTCCCTACGGGACAAAAACACAGATACGCAGTATTTT.

The table lists this clone with a count of one. J is TRBJ2-7 and V is TRBV19; TRBD1 matches 7 bases. Unmatched junction bases numbered 8, after V lost 5 bases and J lost 4 bases. The CDR3 is 14 residues long. Germline assignment: CDR1 LNHDA and CDR2 SQIVND (reference sequence). The CDR3 DNA follows: TGTGCCAGTAGTTCAACAGGGGCGCGATACGAGCAGTACTTC. Protein product: CASSSTGARYEQYF.

The chain employs TRBV19 and TRBJ2-7, with TRBD2 as a possible D gene (5 bases). Trimming took 4 bases from V and 5 from J, leaving 18 bases between them. This CDR3 contains 15 residues. Germline CDR1 and CDR2: LNHDA and SQIVND (reference sequence). CDR3 sequence: CASSTSTGVQNEQYF. In DNA, the CDR3 is TGTGCCAGTAGTACTTCAACCGGGGTTCAGAACGAGCAGTACTTC.

The chain recombines TRBV9 with TRBJ1-4; TRBD1 matches at 9 bases. J was trimmed by 8 bases and V by 6 bases; bases with no gene match: 8. The CDR3 contains 14 residues. From germline, CDR1 is SGDLS and CDR2 YYNGEE. DNA for the CDR3: TGTGCCAGCAACAAGGGACAGGGTGGGGAAAAACTGTTTTTT. Translated, it gives CASNKGQGGEKLFF.

This chain joins TRBV7-3 and TRBJ2-3, with TRBD2 identical over 8 bases. The germline CDR1 and CDR2 sequences are SGHTA and FQGTGA. The CDR3 has 16 residues. V shed 4 bases and J 5 bases; nucleotides not matched to a gene: 11. CDR3: CASSSYGAGGGDTQYF. The CDR3 DNA reads TGTGCCAGCAGCTCGTACGGGGCGGGAGGAGGAGATACGCAGTATTTT.

The chain uses TRBV11-2 and TRBJ2-3; TRBD2 aligns across 9 bases. The V and J ends lost 5 bases and 2 bases, in that order; junction bases with no gene match: 2. The CDR3 totals 14 residues. CDR1 is SGHAT and CDR2 is FQNNGV in the germline V gene. The CDR3 sequence is CASSRLAATDTQYF. CDR3 sequence (DNA): TGTGCCAGCAGCCGACTAGCGGCCACAGATACGCAGTATTTT.

The genes are TRBV5-6 and TRBJ2-7; 8 nucleotides align to TRBD2. The J segment lost 6 bases and the V segment lost 4 bases, leaving 9 bases of the junction unmatched. There are 14 residues in the CDR3. In germline, CDR1 is SGHDT, CDR2 YYEEEE. The CDR3: CASSPTSVPREQYF. The CDR3 DNA follows: TGTGCCAGCAGCCCGACTAGCGTCCCACGCGAGCAGTACTTC. The whole variable domain, filled in from reference TRBV5-6 and TRBJ2-7, reads DAGVTQSPTHLIKTRGQQVTLRCSPKSGHDTVSWYQQALGQGPQFIFQYYEEEERQRGNFPDRFSGHQFPNYSSELNVNALLLGDSALYLCASSPTSVPREQYFGPGTRLTVT.

This clone was observed once. The chain combines TRBV6-1 with TRBJ1-5; 11 bases map to TRBD1. CDR3 length: 15 residues. CDR1 MNHNS and CDR2 SASEGT come from the germline V gene. V gave up 7 bases and J gave up 6 bases; unmatched junction bases: 8. CDR3 DNA: TGTGCCAGCATTTCAGGACAGGGGGCAGGTCAGCCCCAGCATTTT. Translating gives CASISGQGAGQPQHF.

The chain joins TRBV7-9 to TRBJ2-7; possible D gene TRBD1, 6 bases. CDR1 is SEHNR, CDR2 FQNEAQ, per germline (reference sequence). The length of the CDR3 is 13 residues. Trimming pared 8 bases from V and 2 bases from J, leaving 13 bases between. The CDR3 DNA reads TGTGCCAGCGCTTCCAGGGGTCCCTACGAGCAGTACTTC. This gives the protein CASASRGPYEQYF.

This chain joins TRBV27 and TRBJ2-7, with no clear D. V was cut by 4 bases and J by 0 bases, with 13 bases left in between. CDR1 and CDR2 (germline): MNHEY, SMNVEV (reference sequence). This CDR3 comprises 15 residues. CDR3 loop: CASSSTGLLSYEQYF. The CDR3 DNA sequence: TGTGCCAGCAGTTCTACCGGGTTGCTCTCCTACGAGCAGTACTTC.

As concerns this clone: At one end, the junction sequence differs from germline, possibly due to a read error. The V and J genes are TRBV4-2 and TRBJ2-6; no clear D gene. The CDR3 is 15 amino acids. Germline assignment: CDR1 LGHNA and CDR2 YNFKEQ. The CDR3 DNA is TGTGCCAGCACCCAACGGTTAGCCGGGGCCAACGTCCTGACTTTC. Its translation is CASTQRLAGANVLTF.

The gene calls are TRBV6-1 and TRBJ2-5, with 7 nucleotides matching TRBD2. Germline V gene sequence: CDR1 MNHNS, CDR2 SASEGT. This CDR3 spans 15 amino acids. Trimming removed 4 bases from V and 1 base from J; junction bases left unmatched: 6. CDR3 DNA sequence: TGTGCCAGCAGTGCCCTCTCTAGCGGCCAAGAGACCCAGTACTTC. This gives the protein CASSALSSGQETQYF.

This clone has only one observation. This sequence joins TRBV11-3 and TRBJ1-6, with D perhaps TRBD1 (6 bases). V gave up 8 bases and J gave up 7 bases, with 18 bases separating them. The CDR3 consists of 15 residues. CDR1 and CDR2 (germline): SGHNT, YENEEA. CDR3 in DNA: TGTGCCAGCTCCCCGGACAGTCTCTGGAATTCACCCCTCCACTTT. This encodes CASSPDSLWNSPLHF.

The chain couples TRBV7-9 to TRBJ1-3; TRBD1 matches at 9 bases. J was trimmed by 4 bases and V by 4 bases; bases with no gene match: 5. CDR1 is SEHNR, CDR2 FQNEAQ, per germline (reference sequence). This CDR3 comprises 15 residues. In DNA form, the CDR3 reads TGTGCCAGCAGCTCCCCTGGGACAGGGGGAAACACCATATATTTT. It translates to CASSSPGTGGNTIYF.

The chain carries TRBV5-4 and TRBJ2-1; the D is unclear. Germline V CDR1 and CDR2: SGHNT, YYREEE (reference sequence). This CDR3 is built from 12 residues. V was shortened by 2 bases and J by 7 bases, with 7 bases between the two germline ends. The CDR3 DNA sequence: TGTGCCAGCAGCTTAAACGCGAATGAGCAGTTCTTC. It is translated as CASSLNANEQFF.

The rearrangement uses TRBV28 and TRBJ1-2; D perhaps matches TRBD1 (6 bases). Germline CDR1 reads MDHEN; CDR2 reads SYDVKM. CDR3 size: 16 residues. Trimming shortened V by 1 base and J by 0 bases, and 12 bases separated the two germline ends. The CDR3 region has the DNA TGTGCCAGCAGTTTATTCTGGGACATCACTAACTATGGCTACACCTTC. Protein: CASSLFWDITNYGYTF.